The T cell receptor beta chain described here comes from a study of blood T cell repertoires in COVID-19. At the level of the study: The United States, Italy and Spain were the sources of the acute and convalescent COVID-19 samples. PBMCs, B-cell-depleted T cells, or T cells were the source of the cDNA or gDNA that made up the material.

Seattle patient enrollment occurred during active infection, with longitudinal follow-up thereafter. Original analysis: Amplification of reference gene primers provided the estimated nucleated cell counts. Libraries were prepared by immunoSEQ multiplex PCR; TCRdb keeps only in-frame clonotypes and omits some of them. D and trimming come from the DNA, and the V and J calls and clone size come from that table. The sample contains approximately 180,000 clones, over 70% of which appear only once. The CDR3 loop spans 18 amino acids. V lost 2 bases, J lost 5 bases, and 9 bases stayed unmatched. The germline V gene has CDR1 MGHRA and CDR2 YSYEKL. There are a few counts of this clone.

The sequenced material came from peripheral blood. The sequence was obtained from a middle-aged woman with COVID-19, enrolled during active disease. The J gene is TRBJ2-7, the V gene TRBV4-1; 16 positions agree with TRBD2. CDR3 nucleotide sequence: TGCGCCAGCAGCCAACCTCCGGGACTAGCGGGAGGGAAAGACGAGCAGTACTTC. It specifies CASSQPPGLAGGKDEQYF.